A selection of T cell receptor beta chains follows, all from one sample in a study of blood T cell repertoires in COVID-19. This table comes from immunoSEQ multiplex PCR, and its TCRdb copy is limited to in-frame clones, with some not included. The sample includes approximately 230,000 clones, roughly 82% seen only once; the top ten take roughly 4.9%. The sample comprised peripheral blood. These receptors all come from a woman older than 75 with active or convalescent COVID-19. Both conserved end residues are part of each CDR3. A D gene is named only where the DNA matches it firmly.

J gene,V gene,D gene,CDR3 protein
TRBJ2-7,TRBV6-5,-,CASSYFRGSDEQYF
TRBJ1-5,TRBV27,-,CASSYDSGVQPQHF
TRBJ2-5,TRBV5-1,-,CASSLNGRSGKETQYF
TRBJ1-5,TRBV6-1,-,CASSELQGPQPQHF
TRBJ1-6,TRBV30,TRBD1,CAWSGDTGGSPLHF
TRBJ2-2,TRBV10-2,-,CASSESKSAGTGELFF
TRBJ2-3,TRBV12-3/TRBV12-4,-,CASSFVNTDTQYF
TRBJ2-1,TRBV4-1,TRBD1,CASSHQTGDGNEQFF
TRBJ2-1,TRBV19,TRBD1,CASAGGYNEQFF
TRBJ2-1,TRBV10-3,TRBD1,CAISSDRGGLYNEQFF
TRBJ2-2,TRBV24-1,-,CATSDLQGGGTSGELFF
TRBJ1-1,TRBV2,TRBD1,CASSGQGYTEAFF
TRBJ1-2,TRBV19,TRBD1,CASRLDRANYGYTF
TRBJ1-1,TRBV28,TRBD1,CASWDRNTEAFF
TRBJ2-1,TRBV6-5,-,CASSRFSHEQFF
TRBJ2-5,TRBV15,TRBD1,CATSRYGTDQETQYF
TRBJ1-6,TRBV5-1,-,CASSLGQPNSPLHF
TRBJ1-4,TRBV6-5,TRBD1,CASRTGTGVEKLFF
TRBJ2-3,TRBV11-2,TRBD1,CASSSSYRGRGTDTQYF
TRBJ2-3,TRBV28,TRBD2,CASSSPASGSSDTQYF
TRBJ1-6,TRBV19,-,CASQGGEVGNSPLHF
TRBJ1-4,TRBV7-9,-,CASSGLGGTNEKLFF
TRBJ1-6,TRBV19,TRBD1,CASSTTGGPGSPLHF
TRBJ2-7,TRBV6-5,-,CASSQTDFYEQYF
TRBJ1-2,TRBV7-9,-,CASSSAGGYGYTF
TRBJ2-2,TRBV5-1,-,CASSKAFEGAGELFF
TRBJ1-1,TRBV20-1,-,CSASTGESEAFF
TRBJ1-1,TRBV2,TRBD1,CASSEQGVEAFF
TRBJ1-5,TRBV5-1,-,CASSLEQNNQPQHF
TRBJ2-2,TRBV10-3,TRBD1,CAISEFGDRGNTGELFF
TRBJ1-1,TRBV2,-,CASSGGPRGTEAFF
TRBJ1-5,TRBV4-1,TRBD1,CASSQEGERQGVDQPQHF
TRBJ1-4,TRBV5-5,-,CASSFRWPATNEKLFF
TRBJ2-3,TRBV28,TRBD1,CASRGGQGTDTQYF
TRBJ1-1,TRBV2,-,CASSDIGSTVTEAFF
TRBJ1-6,TRBV3-1/TRBV3-2,-,CASSRGGRNSPLHF
TRBJ2-1,TRBV28,-,CATRTGGREKEQFF
TRBJ2-3,TRBV5-1,TRBD1,CASTLTGGPSDTQYF
TRBJ1-5,TRBV5-4,-,CASSLGQNQPQHF
TRBJ2-1,TRBV4-1,-,CASSQALTNHHNEQFF
TRBJ2-7,TRBV20-1,-,CSARSGHEQYF
TRBJ1-2,TRBV28,TRBD1,CASSTGDYGYTF
TRBJ2-7,TRBV29-1,-,CSVEGVSYEQYF
TRBJ1-3,TRBV5-1,-,CASSPGARDTIYF
TRBJ2-2,TRBV10-2,-,CASRAGQNTGELFF
TRBJ2-1,TRBV6-5,TRBD2,CASSSQRGGLNEQFF
TRBJ1-2,TRBV7-8,-,CASRSTDAYGYTF
TRBJ2-2,TRBV4-1,-,CASSQERGRNTGELFF
TRBJ1-1,TRBV14,-,CASSQVQQTGAFF
TRBJ2-3,TRBV11-2,-,CASSLDQDFTDTQYF
TRBJ1-2,TRBV28,TRBD1,CASSLENRGLKSYTF
TRBJ2-7,TRBV3-1/TRBV3-2,-,CASSQVGWPQGEQYF
TRBJ2-1,TRBV5-1,-,CASSLASAYNEQFF
TRBJ1-2,TRBV29-1,-,CSVGGTSRYGYTF
TRBJ1-2,TRBV18,TRBD1,CASSPASGTGPGSANYGYTF
TRBJ1-2,TRBV29-1,TRBD1,CSVDRRGQGNYGYTF
TRBJ2-5,TRBV5-1,TRBD2,CASSLGLAGTSQETQYF
TRBJ1-1,TRBV29-1,-,CSVTAADGAFF
TRBJ1-1,TRBV3-1/TRBV3-2,-,CASSPDSTGGTEAFF
TRBJ2-1,TRBV9,-,CASSPTGGGQGYNEQFF